The T cell receptor (beta chain) under discussion was sequenced for a study of neoadjuvant nivolumab and ipilimumab in lung cancer (TCRdb year 2020). Describing the broader study: Intravenous nivolumab was dosed at 3 mg/kg on days 1, 15 and 29, and in the combination arm ipilimumab 1 mg/kg was added on day 1 only. The primary endpoint of the trial was the rate of major pathologic response (MPR) in the intention-to-treat population of each study arm. Of the roughly 45 patients with operable NSCLC treated in the trial, roughly 23 were randomized to nivolumab monotherapy and 21 to nivolumab plus ipilimumab. TCR repertoires were compared between pretherapy (baseline) peripheral blood and tumors resected at surgery after neoadjuvant immune checkpoint blockade. Matched pretherapy and resected tumor pairs were analyzed for seven patients, of whom four received nivolumab and three received nivolumab plus ipilimumab. Overall study outcomes, separate from this receptor: Tumor T-cell richness and clonality rose from pretherapy to surgery in three of three dual-therapy tumors but in only two of four nivolumab-treated tumors. Resected tumors had greater TCR richness and clonality than tumor-adjacent uninvolved lung, and increases were observed in more dual-therapy-treated tumors. A positive correlation was observed between pretherapy blood TCR richness and richness in tumors resected after neoadjuvant therapy (Spearman R of about 0.82). A small number of samples underwent TCR sequencing. No significant correlation was found between TCR clonality and pathologic tumor regression, and only one major-pathologic-response sample was available for the clonality analysis.

The protocol used for the library was the immunoSEQ multiplex PCR assay. In the source study's methods: Repertoires were summarized by richness and clonality, and significantly expanded and contracted clones were identified between pre- and post-therapy samples. The immuneACCESS repertoire file appears here via TCRdb, limited to in-frame rearrangements. These files lack a portion of the clones; in checked studies, under half of the deficit traces to unresolved V genes, and the cause of the others is not known. The V and J calls and the clone size are those of that table, but D and trimming were determined from the DNA. The sample profile shows over 25,000 clones; around 80% of them were found once. Of the sample, 5% to 7% falls within the top ten clones. Including the terminal cysteine and phenylalanine, the CDR3 comprises 13 residues. Just CDR3 DNA is preserved here, 39 bases in frame from base 1. As encoded in the germline V gene, CDR1 is SGHVS while CDR2 is FQNEAQ. Trimming takes 1 base from V and 6 bases from J, and the germline ends sit 7 bases apart.

To note about this clone: Its antigen is currently not known. No per-base quality is available; no much larger clone lies one base away.

Per the publication, the time point label means: pretherapy, before neoadjuvant immune checkpoint inhibitors. The samples were taken from NEOSTAR, a phase 2 randomized trial in operable NSCLC that tested neoadjuvant nivolumab or nivolumab plus ipilimumab, followed by surgery. The rearrangement combines TRBV7-8 with TRBJ1-5; possibly the D gene is TRBD1, per 5 matching bases. Material: peripheral blood, obtained before neoadjuvant nivolumab, alone or with ipilimumab. The receptor comes from an adult with non-small cell lung cancer. For the CDR3, the sequence is CASSLEGFQPQHF. The DNA sequence is given as TGTGCCAGCAGCTTAGAGGGGTTTCAGCCCCAGCATTTT.